This T cell receptor (beta chain) appears in the sequencing data of a study of blood T cell repertoires in COVID-19. The overall study: Spain, Italy and the United States supplied samples that represented acute and convalescent COVID-19. In each case, the material was cDNA or gDNA derived from T cells, B-cell-depleted T cells, or PBMCs.

In the authors' methods: Amplification from reference gene primers served as the basis for estimated nucleated cell counts. Generated by immunoSEQ multiplex PCR, the TCRdb table keeps only in-frame clones and is missing some. V and J calls plus clone size are reproduced from that table; the DNA served to infer D and trimming. The repertoire holds roughly 66,000 clones, with approximately 80% as singletons. The junction had 6 bases not matched to a gene; V was cut back by 3 bases and J by 6 bases. The germline V gene has CDR1 LGHDT and CDR2 YNNKEL (reference sequence). The CDR3 has 16 amino acids. The sequence derives from a man aged 60 to 69 with acute or convalescent COVID-19. This chain uses TRBV3-1 (or the pseudogene TRBV3-2) with TRBJ1-6, with 9 bases matching TRBD1. The sequenced sample consisted of peripheral blood. CDR3 protein: CASSQFPGQGNSPLHF. The CDR3 nucleotides are TGTGCCAGCAGCCAGTTCCCGGGACAGGGTAATTCACCCCTCCACTTT.